The rows below give T cell receptor beta chains drawn from one sample of a study of T cells in Graves' hyperthyroidism and ophthalmopathy. TCRdb re-called the multiplex PCR reads through MiXCR, storing one row per CDR3 protein. Of 550,000 to 700,000 distinct CDR3 sequences in the sample, just over 45% were seen once. What was sequenced was peripheral blood or thyroid tissue (not recorded which). The receptors shown here come from an adult woman with Graves' disease, either hyperthyroidism or ophthalmopathy (not recorded which). The CDR3 runs from the conserved cysteine through the conserved F or W. A D gene is named only where the DNA matches it firmly. Not all rows give a size; the values are once, few, many and, for expanded clones, a class.

D | J | V | size | DNA | CDR3
TRBD1 | TRBJ1-6 | TRBV5-1 | . | TGCGCCAGCAGCTTTGGGTACAGGGGTTCACCCCTCCACTTT | CASSFGYRGSPLHF
. | TRBJ1-5 | TRBV24-1 | . | TGTGCCCCATCGCGAGACGGGAATCAGCCCCAGCATTTT | CAPSRDGNQPQHF
TRBD2 | TRBJ2-7 | TRBV5-1 | many | TGCGCCAGCAGCTTTTCGGGAGGGTCCTACGAGCAGTACTTC | CASSFSGGSYEQYF
. | TRBJ2-3 | TRBV7-2 | . | TGTGCCAGCAGCTTACAATGGGGTCGAGATACGCAGTATTTT | CASSLQWGRDTQYF
. | TRBJ1-2 | TRBV29-1 | . | TGCAGCGGCTCAGGGGATAATGGCTACACCTTC | CSGSGDNGYTF
TRBD1 | TRBJ1-5 | TRBV19 | many | TGTGCCAGTACCCCGTTTTTGGGACAGGGTTCGGGTCAGCCCCAGCATTTT | CASTPFLGQGSGQPQHF
. | TRBJ1-2 | TRBV28 | many | TGTGCCAGCAACCTGCGGGCGGGGGCCTATGGCTACACCTTC | CASNLRAGAYGYTF
. | TRBJ2-7 | TRBV5-1 | many | TGCGCCAGCAGCTTGGATCCAGGGTCCTACGAGCAGTACTTC | CASSLDPGSYEQYF
. | TRBJ2-6 | TRBV7-9 | . | TGTGCCAGCAGCTTAGGGCTAGCAGTATTCAACGTCCTGACTTTC | CASSLGLAVFNVLTF
TRBD1 | TRBJ1-1 | TRBV7-2 | . | TGTGCCAGCAGCTCAGGGACAGGGGCGAAAGCTTTCTTT | CASSSGTGAKAFF
. | TRBJ1-2 | TRBV29-1 | . | TGCAGCGTTGAAATACGAGGAGACACCGGCTACACCTTC | CSVEIRGDTGYTF
. | TRBJ1-1 | TRBV27 | . | TGTGCCAGCAGTCCCAATGGGGCCTGGACTGAAGCTTTCTTT | CASSPNGAWTEAFF
. | TRBJ1-6 | TRBV6-5 | . | TGTGCCAGCAGTTACGGTCTCGGGGACATCAGGACCCTCCACTTT | CASSYGLGDIRTLHF
TRBD1 | TRBJ2-7 | TRBV7-2 | . | TGTGCCAGCAGCACACCGGGACAGGGTTTCGAGCAGTACTTC | CASSTPGQGFEQYF
TRBD1 | TRBJ2-7 | TRBV29-1 | . | TGCAGCGTCGCCTCCGGGACAGCAGCCGAGCAGTACTTC | CSVASGTAAEQYF
TRBD2 | TRBJ2-3 | TRBV19 | few | TGTGCCAGTAGTATCGGGCTAGCGGAGGGAGATACGCAGTATTTT | CASSIGLAEGDTQYF
. | TRBJ1-1 | TRBV9 | . | TGTGCCAGCAGTGAAATGGGGGACACTGAAGCTTTCTTT | CASSEMGDTEAFF
. | TRBJ2-5 | TRBV2 | many | TGTGCCAGCAGTGAGGGTCCCCGGTCGGAGACCCAGTACTTC | CASSEGPRSETQYF
. | TRBJ1-1 | TRBV5-8 | many | TGTGCCAGCAGCCACGGGAAGAACACTGAAGCTTTCTTT | CASSHGKNTEAFF
TRBD1 | TRBJ2-2 | TRBV4-2 | many | TGTGCCAGCAGCCGGATCAGGGGGCGGAGGACCGGGGAGCTGTTTTTT | CASSRIRGRRTGELFF
. | TRBJ2-7 | TRBV29-1 | . | TGCAGCGTTACAGGAGGAGGGCGAGAGCAGTACTTC | CSVTGGGREQYF
. | TRBJ2-7 | TRBV10-1 | . | TGCGCCAGCAGTGACCCGACAGCTCCCTACGAGCAGTACTTC | CASSDPTAPYEQYF
TRBD1 | TRBJ2-6 | TRBV5-1 | . | TGCGCCAGCAGCTTTCGGACAGGGAGTAACGTCCTGACTTTC | CASSFRTGSNVLTF
. | TRBJ1-5 | TRBV7-9 | many | TGTGCCAGCAGCTTATCTATAGGGAACCAGCCCCAGCATTTT | CASSLSIGNQPQHF
. | TRBJ2-7 | TRBV5-1 | . | TGCGCCAGCAGCCCAGGACAGAACATTACAGGCTACGAGCAGTACTTC | CASSPGQNITGYEQYF
. | TRBJ1-1 | TRBV29-1 | . | TGCAGCGTTGAAGAGGACAGAGGGAACACTGAAGCTTTCTTT | CSVEEDRGNTEAFF
TRBD2 | TRBJ2-5 | TRBV5-4 | many | TGTGCCAGCAGCTGGGAGGGCCAAGAGACCCAGTACTTC | CASSWEGQETQYF
TRBD2 | TRBJ2-5 | TRBV4-2 | many | TGTGCCAGCAGCCAAGTTGCCAGGAGCGGGAGGCAAGAGACCCAGTACTTC | CASSQVARSGRQETQYF
. | TRBJ2-2 | TRBV7-9 | many | TGTGCCAGCAGCCCCCCCGTGGGACTCACGGCGGACACCGGGGAGCTGTTTTTT | CASSPPVGLTADTGELFF
. | TRBJ1-3 | TRBV10-3 | few | TGTGCCATCAAGGGAGGTTCGGCTGGAAACACCATATATTTT | CAIKGGSAGNTIYF
TRBD2 | TRBJ2-7 | TRBV7-6 | many | TGTGCCAGCAGCTTACTTCGGGAGGGCCCCAGCTCCTACGAGCAGTACTTC | CASSLLREGPSSYEQYF
. | TRBJ2-2 | TRBV9 | few | TGTGCCAGCAGCGTTGTGGGCGCCGGGGGGCTGTTTTTT | CASSVVGAGGLFF
. | TRBJ2-5 | TRBV5-1 | . | TGCGCCAGCAGCGGAGGAGAAGAGGAGACCCAGTACTTC | CASSGGEEETQYF
. | TRBJ1-1 | TRBV5-1 | . | TGCGCCAGCAGCCAGGACGGGGGCATGAACACTGAAGCTTTCTTT | CASSQDGGMNTEAFF
TRBD1 | TRBJ1-4 | TRBV14 | . | TGTGCCAGCAGCCAACCCGGGACAGGGGCAACTAATGAAAAACTGTTTTTT | CASSQPGTGATNEKLFF
. | TRBJ1-5 | TRBV20-1 | many | TGCAGTGCCCGTACCGGGACGGACTATCAGCCCCAGCATTTT | CSARTGTDYQPQHF
. | TRBJ1-1 | TRBV29-1 | . | TGCAGCTTGGGCAGTGCCCGGGGAACTGAAGCTTTCTTT | CSLGSARGTEAFF
. | TRBJ2-7 | TRBV5-5 | many | TGTGCCAGCAAAATTACCGCCTGGGACATTGGGATCGAGCAGTACTTC | CASKITAWDIGIEQYF
. | TRBJ2-5 | TRBV10-3 | . | TGTGCCACCTCCCCCTTTGGGCGACGGGACGAAGAGACCCAGTACTTC | CATSPFGRRDEETQYF
. | TRBJ1-4 | TRBV10-3 | . | TGTGCCATCAGTGAGTCCTACGCAACTAATGAAAAACTGTTTTTT | CAISESYATNEKLFF
. | TRBJ1-1 | TRBV29-1 | many | TGCAGCGGTGGGGGACGGAACACTGAAGCTTTCTTT | CSGGGRNTEAFF
. | TRBJ2-7 | TRBV10-3 | few | TGTGCCATCAGGGGGACGGAAACCTACGAGCAGTACTTC | CAIRGTETYEQYF
. | TRBJ1-1 | TRBV20-1 | many | TGCAGTGCTAGACCACAATGGGGGGGGACTGAAGCTTTCTTT | CSARPQWGGTEAFF
. | TRBJ2-7 | TRBV7-2 | . | TGTGCCGGCAGCCAGCCTGCCTACGAGCAGTACTTC | CAGSQPAYEQYF
. | TRBJ1-1 | TRBV13 | once | TGTGCCACCGCCAGGGGCTCGACGGGGGGTATGGCTGAAGCTTTCTTT | CATARGSTGGMAEAFF
. | TRBJ2-5 | TRBV12-3/TRBV12-4 | . | TGTGCCAGCAGTGAAGGAGGCAGCGAGACCCAGTACTTC | CASSEGGSETQYF
. | TRBJ1-5 | TRBV19 | many | TGTGCCAGTAGTCCCCAGGACAGCACTTATCAGCCCCAGCATTTT | CASSPQDSTYQPQHF
. | TRBJ1-1 | TRBV10-3 | many | TGTGCCATCAGTGTCTCCTCCTCCGGGGCAGGGGTTTTTATCACTGAAGCTTTCTTT | CAISVSSSGAGVFITEAFF
TRBD1 | TRBJ2-7 | TRBV29-1 | few | TGCAGCGTGTGGGACAGCGACGCCTACGAGCAGTACTTC | CSVWDSDAYEQYF
TRBD1 | TRBJ1-3 | TRBV19 | . | TGTGCCAGTAGTATAGGGGACAGAAACTCTGGAAACACCATATATTTT | CASSIGDRNSGNTIYF
. | TRBJ2-5 | TRBV29-1 | . | TGCAGCGTTGAGGGCCAGGAAGCCTTC | CSVEGQEAF
TRBD1 | TRBJ2-5 | TRBV5-1 | once | TGCGCCAGCAGCACCACAGGGGTTCGGATCCAGACCCAGTACTTC | CASSTTGVRIQTQYF
. | TRBJ1-1 | TRBV20-1 | . | TGCAGTTCGAATCATCAGGGTCTGGCTTTCTTT | CSSNHQGLAFF
TRBD2 | TRBJ2-5 | TRBV7-3 | . | TGTGCCAGCAGCCCGGGAGGGGTCCTTGAGACCCAGTACTTC | CASSPGGVLETQYF
. | TRBJ1-5 | TRBV30 | few | TGTGCCTGGAGTGTCCGCCAGAACAGCAATCAGCCCCAGCATTTT | CAWSVRQNSNQPQHF
. | TRBJ2-3 | TRBV7-8 | . | TGTGCCAGCAGCTTAATTCCAGATACGCAGTATTTT | CASSLIPDTQYF
. | TRBJ1-1 | TRBV11-2 | many | TGTGCCAGCAGCGTAGTTGGACAGCAGAACACTGAAGCTTTCTTT | CASSVVGQQNTEAFF
. | TRBJ2-7 | TRBV6-2/TRBV6-3 | many | TGTGCCAGCAGTTACACCGGGCGTTACGAGCAGTACTTC | CASSYTGRYEQYF
TRBD1 | TRBJ2-5 | TRBV15 | few | TGTGCCACCAGCATAGGGACAGGGGACTTT | CATSIGTGDF
. | TRBJ1-1 | TRBV12-3/TRBV12-4 | . | TGTGCCAGCAGACACAGGCTGAACACTGAAGCTTTCTTT | CASRHRLNTEAFF